Each of the 25 T cell receptor beta chains below was sequenced from the same sample in a study of cytomegalovirus exposure and HLA in healthy donors. PCR primers comprised 60 Vbeta and 13 Jbeta primers. The assay was immunoSEQ multiplex PCR, and TCRdb's table has in-frame clones only and misses some. The sample records 100,000 to 150,000 clones, about three quarters being singletons. Sequences were obtained from PBMCs. The receptors were gathered from a man in his fifties in good health and CMV-seropositive.

The count of this clone is one. DNA for the CDR3: TGTGCCAGCAGTCCCCAGGGACTAGCGGGAGCTCCCCCCGGGGAGCTGTTTTTT. This codes for CASSPQGLAGAPPGELFF. This chain joins TRBV27 and TRBJ2-2, with 14 bases aligning to TRBD2. V shed 5 bases and J 6 bases; nucleotides not matched to a gene: 11. Germline V CDR1 and CDR2: MNHEY, SMNVEV (reference sequence). The CDR3 is 18 amino acids.

The rearrangement uses TRBV11-2 and TRBJ2-7; D ambiguous. This CDR3 is 15 amino acids long. V was pared by 1 base and J by 4 bases, with 14 bases between. CDR1 and CDR2 (germline): SGHAT, FQNNGV. CDR3 sequence reads: CASSLGWAIGYEQYF. CDR3 coding DNA: TGTGCCAGCAGCTTAGGTTGGGCAATAGGATACGAGCAGTACTTC.

This clone has just a few counts. The chain employs TRBV19 and TRBJ2-7, with 8 bases matching TRBD1. V gave up 1 base and J gave up 5 bases; unmatched junction bases: 7. The CDR3 spans 15 residues. Germline values: CDR1 LNHDA, CDR2 SQIVND (reference sequence). This CDR3 is CASSIGGQGWNEQYF. Written as DNA, the CDR3 is TGTGCCAGTAGTATAGGAGGACAGGGTTGGAACGAGCAGTACTTC.

The chain is built from TRBV5-6 and TRBJ2-7; 11 nucleotides agree with TRBD2. CDR3 length: 15 residues. V lost 4 bases, J lost 2 bases, and 5 bases stayed unmatched. Germline V gene lookup returns CDR1 SGHDT and CDR2 YYEEEE. CDR3: CASSILAGGAYEQYF. The CDR3 DNA follows: TGTGCCAGCAGCATATTAGCGGGGGGGGCCTACGAGCAGTACTTC.

V usage is TRBV9 and J usage is TRBJ2-1; D is perhaps TRBD2 (6 bases). There are 15 residues in the CDR3. Trimming took 4 bases from V and 2 from J, leaving 13 bases between them. The germline V gene encodes CDR1 SGDLS and CDR2 YYNGEE. The CDR3 nucleotides are TGTGCCAGCAGCCCCCAGGGACTTACCTACAATGAGCAGTTCTTC. Its translation: CASSPQGLTYNEQFF.

V usage is TRBV11-3 and J usage is TRBJ2-1; D possibly corresponds to TRBD2 (6 bases). The germline CDR1 and CDR2 sequences are SGHNT and YENEEA. Trimming removed 1 base from V and 4 bases from J, with 14 bases in between. The CDR3 consists of 16 residues. This chain's CDR3 is CASSLGNSGKYNEQFF. CDR3 in DNA: TGTGCCAGCAGCTTAGGGAATAGCGGAAAATACAATGAGCAGTTCTTC. Supplemented by reference TRBV11-3 and TRBJ2-1, the full variable domain reads EAGVVQSPRYKIIEKKQPVAFWCNPISGHNTLYWYLQNLGQGPELLIRYENEEAVDDSQLPKDRFSAERLKGVDSTLKIQPAELGDSAVYLCASSLGNSGKYNEQFFGPGTRLTVL.

The chain carries TRBV4-3 and TRBJ2-7, with 12 bases matching TRBD2. The CDR3 is 16 amino acids. In germline, CDR1 is LGHNA, CDR2 YSLEER. Trimming cost V 4 bases and J 8 bases; bases outside gene matches: 12. The CDR3 loop is CASSRKWTSGAGKQYF. In nucleotides, the CDR3 is TGCGCCAGCAGCCGGAAGTGGACTAGCGGGGCGGGCAAGCAGTACTTC.

The V call is TRBV2, the J call TRBJ2-2; the D gene is possibly TRBD2 (6 bases). V shed 8 bases and J shed 6 bases, with 16 bases lying between them. CDR1 and CDR2 (germline): SNHLY, FYNNEI. This CDR3 spans 14 amino acids. CDR3 in amino acids: CASGREHFSGELFF. Here the CDR3 DNA reads TGTGCCAGCGGCCGGGAGCATTTCTCCGGGGAGCTGTTTTTT.

The chain combines TRBV10-3 with TRBJ2-1; D is possibly TRBD1 (6 bases). The germline V gene has CDR1 ENHRY and CDR2 SYGVKD. V was trimmed by 5 bases and J by 10 bases, leaving 9 bases between them. The CDR3 covers 11 residues. The CDR3 sequence: CAISLGQEQFF. DNA of the CDR3: TGTGCCATCAGTTTAGGACAGGAGCAGTTCTTC.

The chain is built from TRBV10-3 and TRBJ1-2; TRBD1 might be the D (5 bases). The CDR3 length is 14 residues. Germline V gene data show CDR1 as ENHRY and CDR2 as SYGVKD. The ends were cut back, 11 bases at V and 8 bases at J, with 24 bases in the middle. The CDR3 spells CAARGEGLYAGYTF. In DNA, the CDR3 is TGTGCCGCTCGGGGCGAGGGACTCTATGCGGGCTACACCTTC.

The chain recombines TRBV5-4 with TRBJ2-2; TRBD1 might be the D (6 bases). The CDR3 loop spans 13 amino acids. The V gene lost 0 bases and the J gene lost 13 bases, with 13 bases spanning the gap. From germline, CDR1 is SGHNT and CDR2 YYREEE (reference sequence). The CDR3 region is CASSLGTDGGLFF. The CDR3, as DNA: TGTGCCAGCAGCTTGGGGACAGATGGTGGGCTGTTTTTT.

The J gene is TRBJ1-1, the V gene TRBV2, with 10 bases that match TRBD1. With V trimmed by 6 bases and J by 5 bases, 6 bases remained unmatched. The CDR3 is made up of 14 amino acids. Germline V gene lookup returns CDR1 SNHLY and CDR2 FYNNEI. The CDR3: CASRRQGAQTEAFF. Here the CDR3 DNA reads TGTGCCAGCAGACGACAGGGGGCCCAAACTGAAGCTTTCTTT.

This rearrangement joins TRBV6-5 to TRBJ1-5, with unresolved D. The CDR3 has 13 residues. Germline lookup yields CDR1 MNHEY and CDR2 SVGAGI. V dropped 6 bases and J dropped 4 bases, with 10 bases sitting between them. This CDR3 is CASRIDGNQPQHF. The CDR3 bases are TGTGCCAGCAGGATCGACGGGAATCAGCCCCAGCATTTT.

The gene calls are TRBV6-1 and TRBJ1-1; 7 nucleotides line up with TRBD1. The germline CDR1 and CDR2 sequences are MNHNS and SASEGT. CDR3 size: 14 residues. J was trimmed by 2 bases and V by 5 bases; bases with no gene match: 5. This CDR3 is CASSSWDSNTEAFF. For the CDR3, the DNA is TGTGCCAGCAGTTCCTGGGACAGCAACACTGAAGCTTTCTTT.

The chain links TRBV6-5 to TRBJ1-1; a possible D gene is TRBD1 (6 bases). The length of the CDR3 is 14 residues. The V gene lost 6 bases and the J gene lost 3 bases, with 14 bases spanning the gap. Germline lookup yields CDR1 MNHEY and CDR2 SVGAGI. The CDR3 DNA follows: TGTGCCAGCAGCCCACAGGGTGCCTACACTGAAGCTTTCTTT. It is translated as CASSPQGAYTEAFF.

This chain links TRBV7-8 with TRBJ2-1; D may be TRBD2 (7 bases). The ends were cut back, 5 bases at V and 8 bases at J, with 19 bases in the middle. Germline V gene lookup returns CDR1 SGHVS and CDR2 FQNEAQ. The CDR3 runs to 15 residues. The CDR3 DNA reads as TGTGCCAGCAGCAACTCGAGGGGGGGATGGGATGAGCAGTTCTTC. Its protein is CASSNSRGGWDEQFF.

The chain joins TRBV5-1 to TRBJ2-1; D is undetermined. Per the germline V gene, CDR1 is SGHRS and CDR2 is YFSETQ. This CDR3 contains 12 residues. Trimming cost V 4 bases and J 7 bases, with 9 bases left between them. In DNA, the CDR3 is TGCGCCAGCAGCCTCCCCGGTAATGAGCAGTTCTTC. Protein product: CASSLPGNEQFF. The full variable domain, rest sourced from reference TRBV5-1 and TRBJ2-1, is KAGVTQTPRYLIKTRGQQVTLSCSPISGHRSVSWYQQTPGQGLQFLFEYFSETQRNKGNFPGRFSGRQFSNSRSEMNVSTLELGDSALYLCASSLPGNEQFFGPGTRLTVL.

The gene calls are TRBV29-1 and TRBJ1-1, with 8 bases aligning to TRBD1. In germline, CDR1 is SQVTM, CDR2 ANQGSEA. V shed 4 bases, J shed 4 bases, and the junction held 5 bases outside the gene matches. The CDR3 extends over 13 amino acids. For the CDR3, the DNA is TGCAGCGTTGGACAGGGGATATTCACTGAAGCTTTCTTT. Protein product: CSVGQGIFTEAFF.

The rearrangement uses TRBV10-3 and TRBJ1-1; D call uncertain. Germline V lookup: CDR1 ENHRY, CDR2 SYGVKD. The CDR3 runs 14 residues. The V and J ends lost 3 bases and 1 base respectively, with 9 bases between them. The CDR3 DNA is TGTGCCATCAGTGACCTATCCGGGAACACTGAAGCTTTCTTT. It codes for CAISDLSGNTEAFF.

The rearrangement uses TRBV29-1 and TRBJ2-2, with 8 positions matching TRBD1. Germline CDR1 and CDR2: SQVTM and ANQGSEA. V trimming: 5 bases; J trimming: 6 bases; junction bases outside the gene matches: 11. The CDR3 is 15 residues long. In DNA form, the CDR3 reads TGCAGCGTTTCTAGAGGGGGCAGGGGGCCCGGGGAGCTGTTTTTT. Protein product: CSVSRGGRGPGELFF.

The chain combines TRBV7-8 with TRBJ1-2; D gene ambiguous. This CDR3 has 14 amino acids. Per the germline V gene, CDR1 is SGHVS and CDR2 is FQNEAQ. Trimming cost V 1 base and J 4 bases, with 10 bases left between them. The CDR3 region has the DNA TGTGCCAGCAGCTTAGTGGCCGGGAGCTATGGCTACACCTTC. It codes for CASSLVAGSYGYTF.

This clone occurred a few times. The genes are TRBV25-1 and TRBJ2-1; tentative D call: TRBD2 (6 bases). Germline-derived CDR1 and CDR2 are MGHDK and SYGVNS. V gave up 4 bases and J gave up 4 bases, with 14 bases separating them. The CDR3 runs 15 residues. The CDR3 protein is CASSVHLGGYNEQFF. DNA of the CDR3: TGTGCCAGCAGTGTTCACCTTGGGGGGTACAATGAGCAGTTCTTC.

V usage is TRBV7-8 and J usage is TRBJ2-5; 8 bases map to TRBD2. Germline V lookup: CDR1 SGHVS, CDR2 FQNEAQ. The CDR3 has 15 amino acids. Trimming took 4 bases from V and 3 from J; bases not matched to a gene: 7. The CDR3 DNA follows: TGTGCCAGCAGCTATAGCGGGGCCCTTAAAGAGACCCAGTACTTC. Protein sequence: CASSYSGALKETQYF.

The chain joins TRBV9 to TRBJ2-1; 9 bases fit TRBD1. The V gene's germline CDR1 is SGDLS and CDR2 YYNGEE. The V gene end was trimmed by 3 bases and the J gene end by 3 bases; junction bases not matched to a gene: 1. The CDR3 contains 14 residues. CDR3 in amino acids: CASSAGQGYNEQFF. CDR3 nucleotide sequence: TGTGCCAGCAGCGCGGGACAGGGCTACAATGAGCAGTTCTTC.

The CDR3 here is CASSPGQMEAFF. The DNA of the CDR3 is TGCGCCAGCAGCCCGGGACAGATGGAAGCTTTCTTT. The rearrangement joins TRBV10-1 to TRBJ1-1, with 7 bases lining up with TRBD1. V lost 6 bases, J lost 8 bases, and 6 bases stayed unmatched. There are 12 residues in the CDR3. CDR1 WNHNN and CDR2 SYGVQD come from the germline V gene (reference sequence).